A selection of T cell receptor beta chains follows, all from one sample in a study of cytomegalovirus exposure and HLA in healthy donors. The method was immunoSEQ multiplex PCR; TCRdb's version includes in-frame clones alone and lacks a portion of them. Among some 68,000 clones, about 94% were seen once, and the ten largest hold approximately 1.3%. Specimen: PBMCs. All receptors derive from a man aged 18 to 29 in good health and CMV-seropositive. CDR3s include the opening cysteine and the closing phenylalanine or tryptophan. D genes are given only for firm matches. Size is omitted from some rows. Given values are once, few, many or a class for expanded clones.

DNA: TGTGCCAGCAGTCCAGGGGGCCGATCAAGAAATGAGCAGTTCTTC
CDR3: CASSPGGRSRNEQFF
D: TRBD1
J: TRBJ2-1
length: 15
V: TRBV28
size: few

DNA: TGTGCCAGCAGCCCTAGGGCAGGGGGCGTTACTGAAGCTTTCTTT
CDR3: CASSPRAGGVTEAFF
D: TRBD1
J: TRBJ1-1
length: 15
V: TRBV7-3
size: NA

DNA: TGCGCCAGCAGCCAAGGGCGGACAGGGGTTCTTCACCTCTATGGCTACACCTTC
CDR3: CASSQGRTGVLHLYGYTF
D: TRBD1
J: TRBJ1-2
length: 18
V: TRBV4-1
size: NA

DNA: TGTGCCAGTAGTACCCGACAGATGAACACTGAAGCTTTCTTT
CDR3: CASSTRQMNTEAFF
D: NA
J: TRBJ1-1
length: 14
V: TRBV19
size: NA

DNA: TGTGCCAGCAGCCATCCCAGGGCGTCAAATCAGCCCCAGCATTTT
CDR3: CASSHPRASNQPQHF
D: NA
J: TRBJ1-5
length: 15
V: TRBV14
size: NA

DNA: TGTGCTAGTGCCCGGACAGGGTATGGCTACACCTTC
CDR3: CASARTGYGYTF
D: TRBD1
J: TRBJ1-2
length: 12
V: TRBV12-5
size: NA

DNA: TGTGCCGGAGGGGCGGGGGTTGGCTACACCTTC
CDR3: CAGGAGVGYTF
D: NA
J: TRBJ1-2
length: 11
V: TRBV6-1
size: once

DNA: TGTGCCAGCAGTTTATTTATCGGGACTCGGGAAAAACTGTTTTTT
CDR3: CASSLFIGTREKLFF
D: NA
J: TRBJ1-4
length: 15
V: TRBV27
size: NA

DNA: TGTGCCAGCAGCTCAGACAGGGGAGACTATGGCTACACCTTC
CDR3: CASSSDRGDYGYTF
D: TRBD1
J: TRBJ1-2
length: 14
V: TRBV7-2
size: once

DNA: TGTGCCAGCAGTGAATCCCGACAGGGGCGTTCCTATGGCTACACCTTC
CDR3: CASSESRQGRSYGYTF
D: TRBD1
J: TRBJ1-2
length: 16
V: TRBV25-1
size: NA

DNA: TGTGCCAGCAGTTACTCTCCGGCAGGGGAGGGTGAAGCTTTCTTT
CDR3: CASSYSPAGEGEAFF
D: NA
J: TRBJ1-1
length: 15
V: TRBV6-5
size: NA

DNA: TGTGCCAGCAGCATCCCAGGGGGCCATATTTTCAGCTCTGGAAACACCATATATTTT
CDR3: CASSIPGGHIFSSGNTIYF
D: TRBD1
J: TRBJ1-3
length: 19
V: TRBV7-9
size: NA

DNA: TGTGCTAGCAGTCAGGGACAGGGACGCTCTGGGGCCAACGTCCTGACTTTC
CDR3: CASSQGQGRSGANVLTF
D: TRBD1
J: TRBJ2-6
length: 17
V: TRBV7-7
size: NA

DNA: TGTGCCAGCAGCTTGGAGGGACACGGCCCTCCTACCCAGTACTTC
CDR3: CASSLEGHGPPTQYF
D: NA
J: TRBJ2-5
length: 15
V: TRBV5-6
size: NA

DNA: TGTGCCACCCTAAGACAGACGGCTGGCTACACCTTC
CDR3: CATLRQTAGYTF
D: NA
J: TRBJ1-2
length: 12
V: TRBV19
size: NA

DNA: TGCGCCAGCAGCTCGACAGGGGAAGGCTACGAGCAGTACTTC
CDR3: CASSSTGEGYEQYF
D: TRBD1
J: TRBJ2-7
length: 14
V: TRBV5-1
size: NA

DNA: TGTGCCACCAGGAAGTTGGGACAGGGCCACTACGAGCAGTACTTC
CDR3: CATRKLGQGHYEQYF
D: TRBD1
J: TRBJ2-7
length: 15
V: TRBV15
size: NA

DNA: TGTGCCAGCAGCGCCCTGAGCTCCTACGAGCAGTACTTC
CDR3: CASSALSSYEQYF
D: NA
J: TRBJ2-7
length: 13
V: TRBV7-9
size: NA

DNA: TGTGCCACCAGCAGAGCTCGGGAGACGAATGAGCAGTTCTTC
CDR3: CATSRARETNEQFF
D: NA
J: TRBJ2-1
length: 14
V: TRBV15
size: NA

DNA: TGTGCCAGCAGTTTATTTACAGGGAGCTTGAACACTGAAGCTTTCTTT
CDR3: CASSLFTGSLNTEAFF
D: NA
J: TRBJ1-1
length: 16
V: TRBV27
size: NA

DNA: TGTGCCACCAGCATGTTCCGGGGTAGCGGTGAAGCTTTCTTT
CDR3: CATSMFRGSGEAFF
D: NA
J: TRBJ1-1
length: 14
V: TRBV15
size: NA

DNA: TGTGCCAGCAGCCCACTAGCGGGAGTATATGAGCAGTTCTTC
CDR3: CASSPLAGVYEQFF
D: TRBD2
J: TRBJ2-1
length: 14
V: TRBV28
size: NA

DNA: TGTGCCAGCAAGGTGACACAGTCGAATTCACCCCTCCACTTT
CDR3: CASKVTQSNSPLHF
D: NA
J: TRBJ1-6
length: 14
V: TRBV6-6
size: NA

DNA: TGTGCCAGCAGCAGTAGCGGGAGTGTGTTCAGGGAGCAGTTCTTC
CDR3: CASSSSGSVFREQFF
D: TRBD2
J: TRBJ2-1
length: 15
V: TRBV28
size: NA

DNA: TGTGCCAGCAGCCCTCGGAAGGGGGCTAATGAAAAACTGTTTTTT
CDR3: CASSPRKGANEKLFF
D: NA
J: TRBJ1-4
length: 15
V: TRBV9
size: NA

DNA: TGTGCCAGCAGCCTAGGTGTGGGAGGTAGCGGGACGTACAATGAGCAGTTCTTC
CDR3: CASSLGVGGSGTYNEQFF
D: TRBD2
J: TRBJ2-1
length: 18
V: TRBV7-3
size: NA

DNA: TGTGCCAGCAGTGGACCGGGACAGCCTAATTCACCCCTCCACTTT
CDR3: CASSGPGQPNSPLHF
D: TRBD1
J: TRBJ1-6
length: 15
V: TRBV6-1
size: NA

DNA: TGTGCCAGCAGTTATCGGCGAGGGGGCTCCGAGCAGTACTTC
CDR3: CASSYRRGGSEQYF
D: TRBD1
J: TRBJ2-7
length: 14
V: TRBV6-5
size: NA

DNA: TGTGCCAGCAGCGCTGGGGGAGGTAATCAGCCCCAGCATTTT
CDR3: CASSAGGGNQPQHF
D: NA
J: TRBJ1-5
length: 14
V: TRBV9
size: once

DNA: TGTGCCAGCAGCCCTCGGAGTAGCGGAGAGAACACCGGGGAGCTGTTTTTT
CDR3: CASSPRSSGENTGELFF
D: NA
J: TRBJ2-2
length: 17
V: TRBV11-3
size: NA

DNA: TGTGCCAGCAGCTTGAAGGGGACAGGTTCTGAGACCCAGTACTTC
CDR3: CASSLKGTGSETQYF
D: TRBD1
J: TRBJ2-5
length: 15
V: TRBV7-9
size: once

DNA: TGTGCCAGCAGTCCAGTTTTGACTGAAGCTTTCTTT
CDR3: CASSPVLTEAFF
D: NA
J: TRBJ1-1
length: 12
V: TRBV7-9
size: NA

DNA: TGTGCCAGCTCACCACGGGGAAAGGGGGCCGCTGAAGCTTTCTTT
CDR3: CASSPRGKGAAEAFF
D: TRBD1
J: TRBJ1-1
length: 15
V: TRBV18
size: NA

DNA: TGCGCCAGCAGTCAGTCGGGAGTCAAGGGCGAGCAGTACTTC
CDR3: CASSQSGVKGEQYF
D: NA
J: TRBJ2-7
length: 14
V: TRBV23-1
size: NA

DNA: TGTGCCAGCAGTGAGAGTCAATACACTGAAGCTTTCTTT
CDR3: CASSESQYTEAFF
D: NA
J: TRBJ1-1
length: 13
V: TRBV6-4
size: NA

DNA: TGCGCCAGCAGCGGTACAGGGGTATTCGGCAATGAGCAGTTCTTC
CDR3: CASSGTGVFGNEQFF
D: TRBD1
J: TRBJ2-1
length: 15
V: TRBV5-1
size: NA

DNA: TGCGCCAGCAGCTTGGGTAGCGGGGGGGCCCTCGAGCAGTACTTC
CDR3: CASSLGSGGALEQYF
D: TRBD2
J: TRBJ2-7
length: 15
V: TRBV5-1
size: NA

DNA: TGCGCCAGCAGCCAAGCCCCGGGACAGAGGTTGCAGCCCCAGCATTTT
CDR3: CASSQAPGQRLQPQHF
D: TRBD1
J: TRBJ1-5
length: 16
V: TRBV4-1
size: NA

DNA: TGTGCCAGCAGTGAAGCCTACGGACTGTGGAGTCAGCCCCAGCATTTT
CDR3: CASSEAYGLWSQPQHF
D: NA
J: TRBJ1-5
length: 16
V: TRBV6-1
size: NA

DNA: TGTGCCAGCAGTGATCTGGGAGGCACCGGGGAGCTGTTTTTT
CDR3: CASSDLGGTGELFF
D: NA
J: TRBJ2-2
length: 14
V: TRBV6-4
size: NA

DNA: TGTGCCAGCAGCTTTGACAGGGGATCTTCAGTATACGAGCAGTACTTC
CDR3: CASSFDRGSSVYEQYF
D: TRBD1
J: TRBJ2-7
length: 16
V: TRBV5-6
size: NA

DNA: TGTGCCAGCAGCTTGACGACAGGGGGATTAGGTAGCACTGAAGCTTTCTTT
CDR3: CASSLTTGGLGSTEAFF
D: TRBD1
J: TRBJ1-1
length: 17
V: TRBV5-4
size: NA

DNA: TGCAGCGTTGATGGCGGGCCACCCACTGAAGCTTTCTTT
CDR3: CSVDGGPPTEAFF
D: NA
J: TRBJ1-1
length: 13
V: TRBV29-1
size: NA

DNA: TGCGCCAGCAGCCTTGGACAGGGAGGGGCAGATACGCAGTATTTT
CDR3: CASSLGQGGADTQYF
D: NA
J: TRBJ2-3
length: 15
V: TRBV4-1
size: NA

DNA: TGTGCCAGTAGTATAACGGGACAGAGGAAAAACATTCAGTACTTC
CDR3: CASSITGQRKNIQYF
D: TRBD1
J: TRBJ2-4
length: 15
V: TRBV19
size: NA

DNA: TGTGCCAGCAGCACCCGGGATCTGTCACCCCTCCACTTT
CDR3: CASSTRDLSPLHF
D: NA
J: TRBJ1-6
length: 13
V: TRBV7-9
size: NA